This T cell receptor beta chain was observed in a study of T cells after yellow fever vaccination. Each CDR3 protein is one row after TCRdb ran MiXCR on the 5' RACE reads. The table lists roughly 350,000 distinct CDR3 sequences, over 3.5% of them singletons. V was pared by 3 bases and J by 0 bases, with 8 bases of the junction left unmatched. The CDR3 runs 18 residues. Per the germline V gene, CDR1 is SEHNR and CDR2 is FQNEAQ (reference sequence). This clonotype was observed many times. This clonotype originated in a man between 18 and 29 years old who received the YFV17D yellow fever vaccine. V gene TRBV7-9 combines with J gene TRBJ2-6; 7 nucleotides align to TRBD1. Sample: PBMCs, taken 5 days after the yellow fever booster vaccination. CDR3: CASSFQTGHASGANVLTF. The CDR3 DNA sequence: TGTGCCAGCAGCTTCCAGACAGGGCACGCCTCTGGGGCCAACGTCCTGACTTTC.